This section outlines one T cell receptor beta chain sequence together with its context. The target antigen is unknown. Repertoires were generated with immunoSEQ multiplex PCR, while TCRdb's copy carries only in-frame clones and drops some. The table lists roughly 60,000 clones, about 89% of them singletons. These data come from a study of OX40 agonist ivuxolimab in advanced cancers. Study summary: A mean age of roughly 60 years, range roughly 20 to 80, was recorded, and more than 80% were male. Three dose-escalation patients had partial responses: one with hepatocellular carcinoma and two with cutaneous melanoma.

Peripheral blood came from all dose cohorts at three timepoints. Study observations and caveats: Expanded clones tended on average to be more numerous among CD8+ T cells than CD4+.

The material was CD4+ or CD8+ T cells sorted from blood, obtained in a trial of the OX40 agonist ivuxolimab. The TCR comes from an adult with an advanced solid tumor such as melanoma, head and neck, liver or kidney cancer.

DNA for the CDR3: TGTGCCATCAGTGACCGGCGGGTGGGGGGCCCCAACTATGGCTACACCTTC. Protein: CAISDRRVGGPNYGYTF. The genes are TRBV10-3 and TRBJ1-2, with a weak D call TRBD1 (6 bases). V lost 3 bases and J 2 bases, leaving 19 bases between the germline ends. This CDR3 region has 17 residues. Germline V gene data show CDR1 as ENHRY and CDR2 as SYGVKD.